The 16 T cell receptor beta chains below were found in one sample sequenced in a study of OX40 agonist ivuxolimab in advanced cancers. The method was immunoSEQ multiplex PCR; TCRdb's version includes in-frame clones alone and lacks a portion of them. Of roughly 100,000 clones in the sample, about nine tenths were seen once. Sample: CD4+ or CD8+ T cells sorted from blood, taken in a trial of the OX40 agonist ivuxolimab. The receptor source for this set is an adult with an advanced solid tumor such as melanoma, head and neck, liver or kidney cancer.

The rearrangement links TRBV4-1 to TRBJ1-1; no reliable D call. The V gene's germline CDR1 is MGHRA and CDR2 YSYEKL. Trimming pared 0 bases from V and 8 bases from J, leaving 16 bases between. This CDR3 has 15 residues. The CDR3 nucleotides are TGCGCCAGCAGCCAAGATCGGCAGCTGCTCTCGGAAGCTTTCTTT. Its translation is CASSQDRQLLSEAFF.

The gene calls are TRBV11-3 and TRBJ2-5; tentative D call: TRBD2 (6 bases). The J call may be incorrect, as the DNA end agrees better with TRBJ2-7. The CDR3 has 14 residues. In germline, CDR1 is SGHNT, CDR2 YENEEA. The CDR3 DNA reads as TGTGCCAGCAGCCCCGGGGCGGGGTACTACGAGCAGTACTTC. This translates into CASSPGAGYYEQYF.

J is TRBJ2-1 and V is TRBV29-1, with D unclear. The V end lost 3 bases, the J end lost 6 bases, and 6 bases lay between the germline ends. Germline V gene data show CDR1 as SQVTM and CDR2 as ANQGSEA. This CDR3 has 11 residues. CDR3 amino acids: CSVDSLNEQFF. The CDR3 DNA sequence: TGCAGCGTTGATAGCCTCAATGAGCAGTTCTTC.

The CDR3 DNA is TGTGCCAGCAGTCTCGACAGGGGAGTCGGCTACACCTTC. Residues: CASSLDRGVGYTF. This sequence joins TRBV6-1 and TRBJ1-2; 8 bases map to TRBD1. The CDR3 totals 13 residues. Looked up from germline, CDR1 is MNHNS and CDR2 is SASEGT. The J segment lost 8 bases and the V segment lost 5 bases, leaving 7 bases of the junction unmatched.

The chain uses TRBV5-1 and TRBJ2-7, with D perhaps matching TRBD1 (6 bases). The CDR3 contains 18 residues. The V and J ends lost 0 bases and 4 bases respectively, with 23 bases between them. Germline V gives CDR1 SGHRS, CDR2 YFSETQ. CDR3 coding DNA: TGCGCCAGCAGCTTGGGCGGGTCCATAGGGGGATCTAGGTACGAGCAGTACTTC. Translated, it gives CASSLGGSIGGSRYEQYF.

The chain couples TRBV12-5 to TRBJ1-6, with D possibly being TRBD1 (6 bases). Germline CDR1 is LGHNT and CDR2 is FRNRAP. The length of the CDR3 is 14 residues. With 6 bases removed from V and 7 bases from J, the gap between germline ends came to 13 bases. The chain's CDR3 is CASGIEGGNSPLHF. In nucleotides, the CDR3 is TGTGCTAGTGGCATCGAGGGGGGGAATTCACCCCTCCACTTT.

This chain links TRBV28 with TRBJ1-2; no clear D. Germline V lookup: CDR1 MDHEN, CDR2 SYDVKM. The V end lost 4 bases, the J end lost 4 bases, and 4 bases lay between the germline ends. The length of the CDR3 is 11 residues. The CDR3 bases are TGTGCCAGCAGTTCCCTCTATGGCTACACCTTC. Translating gives CASSSLYGYTF.

The chain has TRBV19 and TRBJ1-5, with a possible D match to TRBD1 (5 bases). V gave up 4 bases and J gave up 3 bases, with 16 bases separating them. CDR1 is LNHDA and CDR2 is SQIVND in the germline V gene (reference sequence). The CDR3 contains 16 residues. The CDR3 here is CASSTRQPTSNQPQHF. The CDR3 nucleotides read TGTGCCAGTAGTACTCGACAGCCTACCTCCAATCAGCCCCAGCATTTT.

This chain connects TRBV19 to TRBJ1-2; D uncertain. Germline CDR1 and CDR2: LNHDA and SQIVND (reference sequence). Trimming removed 8 bases from V and 4 bases from J, with 14 bases in between. The length of the CDR3 is 13 residues. Here the CDR3 DNA reads TGTGCCAGTTCGACCCCATCTGGCTATGGCTACACCTTC. Translation gives CASSTPSGYGYTF.

V gene TRBV11-3 combines with J gene TRBJ2-2; D may be TRBD2 (5 bases). The V and J ends lost 0 bases and 4 bases respectively, with 12 bases between them. Germline V gene lookup returns CDR1 SGHNT and CDR2 YENEEA. This CDR3 contains 16 residues. The CDR3 nucleotides read TGTGCCAGCAGCTTAGATCAGTCGGGGAGCACCGGGGAGCTGTTTTTT. This encodes CASSLDQSGSTGELFF.

This clone occurred once. This chain uses TRBV2 with TRBJ2-5; possibly TRBD1 for D (5 bases). The germline gives CDR1 SNHLY, CDR2 FYNNEI. This CDR3 region has 15 residues. V was clipped by 2 bases and J by 2 bases, with 12 bases between them. Here the CDR3 reads CASSEFGQGQETQYF. The DNA of the CDR3 is TGTGCCAGCAGTGAATTCGGGCAGGGTCAAGAGACCCAGTACTTC.

The J gene is TRBJ1-1, the V gene TRBV10-2; D not resolved. The length of the CDR3 is 13 residues. The germline CDR1 and CDR2 sequences are WSHSY and SAAADI. V was shortened by 4 bases and J by 1 base, with 7 bases between the two germline ends. DNA for the CDR3: TGCGCCAGCAGTGCCCCGGCGAACACTGAAGCTTTCTTT. It specifies CASSAPANTEAFF.

V and J are TRBV7-2 and TRBJ2-7; 9 nucleotides agree with TRBD1. The CDR3 runs to 17 residues. The V gene end was trimmed by 4 bases and the J gene end by 0 bases; junction bases not matched to a gene: 10. Germline V gene data show CDR1 as SGHTA and CDR2 as FQGNSA. The CDR3 DNA follows: TGTGCCAGCAGCTCCAAGGACAGGGGTCCTTCCTCCTACGAGCAGTACTTC. Its protein is CASSSKDRGPSSYEQYF.

The chain uses TRBV2 and TRBJ2-2; no definite D call. The V gene lost 4 bases and the J gene lost 4 bases, with 10 bases spanning the gap. The CDR3 length is 14 residues. The germline V gene has CDR1 SNHLY and CDR2 FYNNEI. DNA of the CDR3: TGTGCCAGCAGTGGAAACGGGTTCACCGGGGAGCTGTTTTTT. Translating gives CASSGNGFTGELFF.

This clone was recorded once. J is TRBJ1-2 and V is TRBV4-3; D not certain. The CDR3 is made up of 14 amino acids. In germline, CDR1 is LGHNA, CDR2 YSLEER. Trimming shortened V by 4 bases and J by 7 bases, and 16 bases separated the two germline ends. The DNA for the CDR3 is TGCGCCAGCAGCCCCGCGGACCCCGGTCGTGGCTACACCTTC. This sequence encodes CASSPADPGRGYTF.

This clone was counted between two and nine times. This chain connects TRBV12-5 to TRBJ2-2; 8 positions match TRBD1. The V segment lost 2 bases and the J segment 3 bases; nucleotides outside the gene matches: 11. Germline V gene data show CDR1 as LGHNT and CDR2 as FRNRAP. This CDR3 contains 18 residues. CDR3 in DNA: TGTGCTAGTGGTTTGTTGCTTTCCCAGGGGGCGCACACCGGGGAGCTGTTTTTT. This encodes CASGLLLSQGAHTGELFF.